This TCR beta chain was captured in a study of blood T cell repertoires in COVID-19. The length of the CDR3 is 13 residues. Germline V gives CDR1 LNHDA, CDR2 SQIVND (reference sequence). V shed 6 bases, J shed 8 bases, and the junction held 5 bases outside the gene matches. This clone was observed a single time. Measured with immunoSEQ multiplex PCR; TCRdb has only the in-frame clones, and not every one. The table has 120,000 to 150,000 clones, more than 75% seen once. Input material: peripheral blood. This chain connects TRBV19 to TRBJ1-2, with 11 bases aligning to TRBD1. The sequence came from an elderly man with acute or convalescent COVID-19. In nucleotides, the CDR3 is TGTGCCAGTAGCGGACAGGGGGCAGGAGGCTACACCTTC. The encoded protein is CASSGQGAGGYTF.